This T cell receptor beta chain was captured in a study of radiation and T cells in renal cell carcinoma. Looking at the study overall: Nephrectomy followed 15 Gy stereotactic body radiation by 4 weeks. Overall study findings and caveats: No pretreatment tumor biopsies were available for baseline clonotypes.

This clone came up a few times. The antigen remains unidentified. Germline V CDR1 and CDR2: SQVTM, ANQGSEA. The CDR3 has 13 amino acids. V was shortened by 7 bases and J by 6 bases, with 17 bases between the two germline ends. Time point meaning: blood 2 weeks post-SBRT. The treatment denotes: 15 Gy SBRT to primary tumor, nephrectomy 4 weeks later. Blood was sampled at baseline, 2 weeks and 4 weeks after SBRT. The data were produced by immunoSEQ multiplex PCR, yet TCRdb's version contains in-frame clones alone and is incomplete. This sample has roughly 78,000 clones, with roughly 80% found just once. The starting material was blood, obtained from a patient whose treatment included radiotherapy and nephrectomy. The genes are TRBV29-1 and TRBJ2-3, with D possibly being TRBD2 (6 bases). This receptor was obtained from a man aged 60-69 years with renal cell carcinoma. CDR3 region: CSASMLEGDTQYF. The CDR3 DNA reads TGCAGCGCCTCAATGTTGGAGGGGGATACGCAGTATTTT.